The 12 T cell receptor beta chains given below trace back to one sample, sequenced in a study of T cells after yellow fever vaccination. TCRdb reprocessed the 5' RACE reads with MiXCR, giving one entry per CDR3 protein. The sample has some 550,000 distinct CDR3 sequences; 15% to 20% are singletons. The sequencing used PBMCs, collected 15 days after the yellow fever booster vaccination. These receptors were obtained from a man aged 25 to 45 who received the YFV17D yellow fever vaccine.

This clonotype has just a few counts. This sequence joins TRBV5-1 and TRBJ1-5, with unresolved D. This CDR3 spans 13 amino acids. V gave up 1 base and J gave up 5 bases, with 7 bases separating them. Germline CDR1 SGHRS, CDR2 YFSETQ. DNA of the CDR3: TGCGCCAGCAGCTTGACCGCAGATCAGCCCCAGCATTTT. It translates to CASSLTADQPQHF.

CDR3 sequence reads: CAISELEMNTEAFF. DNA for the CDR3: TGTGCCATCAGTGAGTTGGAGATGAACACTGAAGCTTTCTTT. The chain combines TRBV10-3 with TRBJ1-1; no reliable D call. Trimming took 1 base from V and 0 from J, leaving 6 bases between them. The germline CDR1 and CDR2 sequences are ENHRY and SYGVKD. The CDR3 loop spans 14 amino acids.

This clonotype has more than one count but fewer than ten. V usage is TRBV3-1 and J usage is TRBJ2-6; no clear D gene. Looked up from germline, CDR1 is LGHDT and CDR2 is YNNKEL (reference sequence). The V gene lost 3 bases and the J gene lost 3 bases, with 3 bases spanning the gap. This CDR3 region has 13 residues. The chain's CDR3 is CASSHLGANVLTF. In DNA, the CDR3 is TGTGCCAGCAGCCATCTTGGGGCCAACGTCCTGACTTTC.

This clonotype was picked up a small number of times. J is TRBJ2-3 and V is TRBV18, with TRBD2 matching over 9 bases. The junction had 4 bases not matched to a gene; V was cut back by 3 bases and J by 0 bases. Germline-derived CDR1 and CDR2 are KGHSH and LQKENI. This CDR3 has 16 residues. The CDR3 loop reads CASSPGTSGSTDTQYF. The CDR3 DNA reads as TGTGCCAGCTCACCGGGAACTAGCGGGAGCACAGATACGCAGTATTTT.

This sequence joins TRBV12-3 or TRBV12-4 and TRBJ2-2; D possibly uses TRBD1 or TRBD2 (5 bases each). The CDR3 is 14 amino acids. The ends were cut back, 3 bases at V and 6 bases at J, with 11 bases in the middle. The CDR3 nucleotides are TGTGCCAGCAGTTTGAGGGGAAGGGCCGGGGAGCTGTTTTTT. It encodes CASSLRGRAGELFF.

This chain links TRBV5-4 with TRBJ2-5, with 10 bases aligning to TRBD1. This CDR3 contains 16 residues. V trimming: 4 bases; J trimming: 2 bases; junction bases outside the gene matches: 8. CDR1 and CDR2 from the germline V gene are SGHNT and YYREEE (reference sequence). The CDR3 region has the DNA TGTGCCAGCAGCGACCCCGACAGGGGGCTACAAGAGACCCAGTACTTC. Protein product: CASSDPDRGLQETQYF.

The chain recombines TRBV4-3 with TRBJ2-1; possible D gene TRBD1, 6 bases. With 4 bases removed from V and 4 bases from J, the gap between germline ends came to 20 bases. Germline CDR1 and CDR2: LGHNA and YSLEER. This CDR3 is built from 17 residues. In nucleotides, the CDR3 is TGCGCCAGCAGCCCTTTTGGGGGCCTTAAACCTTACAATGAGCAGTTCTTC. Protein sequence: CASSPFGGLKPYNEQFF.

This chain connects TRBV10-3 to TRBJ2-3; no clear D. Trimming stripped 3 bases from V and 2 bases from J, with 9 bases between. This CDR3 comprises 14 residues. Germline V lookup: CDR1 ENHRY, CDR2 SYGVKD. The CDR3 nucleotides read TGTGCCATCAGTGAAGAAGATAACACAGATACGCAGTATTTT. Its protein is CAISEEDNTDTQYF.

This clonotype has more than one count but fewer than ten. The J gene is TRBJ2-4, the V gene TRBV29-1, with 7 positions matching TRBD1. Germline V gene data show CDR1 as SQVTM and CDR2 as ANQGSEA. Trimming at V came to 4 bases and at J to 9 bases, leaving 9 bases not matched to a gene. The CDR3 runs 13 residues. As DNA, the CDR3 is TGCAGCGTTGGTGAAGGGGGCTCTGGCATTCAGTACTTC. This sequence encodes CSVGEGGSGIQYF. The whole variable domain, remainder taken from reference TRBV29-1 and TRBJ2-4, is SAVISQKPSRDICQRGTSLTIQCQVDSQVTMMFWYRQQPGQSLTLIATANQGSEATYESGFVIDKFPISRPNLTFSTLTVSNMSPEDSSIYLCSVGEGGSGIQYFGAGTRLSVL.

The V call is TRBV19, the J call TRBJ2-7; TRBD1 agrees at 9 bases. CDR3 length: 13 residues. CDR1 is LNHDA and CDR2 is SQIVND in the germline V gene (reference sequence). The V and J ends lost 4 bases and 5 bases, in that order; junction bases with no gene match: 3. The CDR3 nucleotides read TGTGCCAGTAGTACCACAGGGGGCCACGAGCAGTACTTC. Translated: CASSTTGGHEQYF.

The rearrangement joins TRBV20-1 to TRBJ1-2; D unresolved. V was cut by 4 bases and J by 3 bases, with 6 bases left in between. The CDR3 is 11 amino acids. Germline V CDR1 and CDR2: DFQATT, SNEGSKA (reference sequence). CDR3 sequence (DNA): TGCAGTGCTATGCTAGACTATGGCTACACCTTC. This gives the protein CSAMLDYGYTF.

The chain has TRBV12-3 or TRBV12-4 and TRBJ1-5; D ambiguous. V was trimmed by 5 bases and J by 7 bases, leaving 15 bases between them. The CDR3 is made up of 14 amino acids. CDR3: CASSPLTEGQPQHF. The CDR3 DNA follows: TGTGCCAGCAGTCCCCTGACCGAGGGCCAGCCCCAGCATTTT.